This is a list of T cell receptor beta chains from one sample in a study of shared clonotypes between healthy human individuals. Method: immunoSEQ multiplex PCR; TCRdb's copy keeps in-frame clones and lacks some. Of some 2 million clones listed, 90% to 95% are singletons. Source material: naive CD4+ T cells sorted from blood. The receptors originated from a man aged 18 to 30 in good health. Each CDR3 is given with its conserved first and last residue. The size entry is marked missing in some rows and otherwise reads once, few, many or a size class.

clone_size	v_call	j_call	cdr3_aa
.	TRBV15	TRBJ2-1	CATSRGDSTYNEQFF
once	TRBV5-1	TRBJ2-1	CASSILWGGGNEQFF
.	TRBV5-1	TRBJ2-6	CASTPGSGANVLTF
.	TRBV30	TRBJ1-1	CAWSVLANTEAFF
.	TRBV5-1	TRBJ2-1	CASSLGSSGSLYNEQFF
.	TRBV2	TRBJ1-1	CASTGQLNTEAFF
.	TRBV28	TRBJ2-7	CASSPPAGPYEQYF
.	TRBV7-2	TRBJ2-3	CASSPRTSGTSTDTQYF
.	TRBV2	TRBJ2-7	CASRGDSYEQYF
once	TRBV5-4	TRBJ1-2	CASSLQGTDGYTF
.	TRBV18	TRBJ2-1	CASSPPVSYNEQFF
once	TRBV7-9	TRBJ1-2	CASSLSGEVGYTF
.	TRBV5-1	TRBJ2-5	CASSLNSVQETQYF
.	TRBV28	TRBJ1-1	CASSLGHTEAFF
.	TRBV4-2	TRBJ1-3	CASSQASGQSGNTIYF
once	TRBV29-1	TRBJ1-1	CSVEQNMNTEAFF
.	TRBV30	TRBJ1-4	CAWSVGGRGGEKLFF
once	TRBV4-1	TRBJ1-1	CASSQDTFLSFF
.	TRBV9	TRBJ2-5	CASSVEGQGGETQYF
.	TRBV7-9	TRBJ1-2	CASSPRDRGHGYTF
.	TRBV30	TRBJ2-7	CAWSVQGYEQYF
.	TRBV19	TRBJ1-6	CASSIEGGSPLHF
.	TRBV10-3	TRBJ1-1	CAISWTGGTEAFF
once	TRBV11-3	TRBJ2-1	CASRSEDANEQFF